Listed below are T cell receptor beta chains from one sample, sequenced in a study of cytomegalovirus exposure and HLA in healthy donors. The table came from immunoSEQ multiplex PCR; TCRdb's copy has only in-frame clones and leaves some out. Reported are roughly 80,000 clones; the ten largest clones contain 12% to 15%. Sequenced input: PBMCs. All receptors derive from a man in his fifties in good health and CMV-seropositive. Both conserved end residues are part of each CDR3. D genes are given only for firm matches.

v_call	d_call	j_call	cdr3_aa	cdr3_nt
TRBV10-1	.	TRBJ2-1	CASSETGNYNEQFF	TGCGCCAGCAGTGAAACAGGGAACTACAATGAGCAGTTCTTC
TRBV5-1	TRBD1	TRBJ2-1	CASSFFGQGYNEQFF	TGCGCCAGCAGCTTTTTCGGACAGGGCTACAATGAGCAGTTCTTC
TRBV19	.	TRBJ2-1	CASSIGRLPYNEQFF	TGTGCCAGTAGTATAGGGAGACTACCTTACAATGAGCAGTTCTTC
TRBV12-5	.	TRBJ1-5	CASGLSGAGSNQPQHF	TGTGCTAGTGGCCTATCGGGAGCCGGGAGCAATCAGCCCCAGCATTTT
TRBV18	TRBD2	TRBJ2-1	CASLRTSGGGNEQFF	TGTGCCAGCTTACGGACTAGCGGAGGCGGGAATGAGCAGTTCTTC
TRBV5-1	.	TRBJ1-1	CASSLAGVGNTEAFF	TGCGCCAGCAGCTTGGCAGGGGTCGGGAACACTGAAGCTTTCTTT
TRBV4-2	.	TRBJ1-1	CASSHSRGTEAFF	TGTGCCAGCAGCCATAGCCGGGGGACTGAAGCTTTCTTT
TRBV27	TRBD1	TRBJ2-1	CASSPLTGYSNEQFF	TGTGCCAGCAGTCCCCTGACAGGGTATTCGAATGAGCAGTTCTTC
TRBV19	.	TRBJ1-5	CASSPQAGLQDSNQPQHF	TGTGCCAGTAGCCCCCAGGCAGGGTTACAAGATAGCAATCAGCCCCAGCATTTT
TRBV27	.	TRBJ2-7	CASSLPIPETEPSYEQYF	TGTGCCAGCAGTTTACCCATCCCGGAGACAGAACCTTCCTACGAGCAGTACTTC
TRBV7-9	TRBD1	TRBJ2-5	CASSLETPGGGETQYF	TGTGCCAGCAGCTTAGAGACGCCAGGGGGCGGGGAGACCCAGTACTTC
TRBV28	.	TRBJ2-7	CASSLQGPTYEQYF	TGTGCCAGCAGTTTACAGGGCCCAACCTACGAGCAGTACTTC
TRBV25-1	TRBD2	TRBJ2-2	CASSDRTSGRGTGELFF	TGTGCCAGCAGTGATAGGACTAGCGGGAGAGGCACCGGGGAGCTGTTTTTT
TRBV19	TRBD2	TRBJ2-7	CASSILAGNDEQYF	TGTGCCAGTAGTATTCTAGCGGGTAACGACGAGCAGTACTTC
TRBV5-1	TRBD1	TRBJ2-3	CASSTDRGSTDTQYF	TGCGCCAGCAGCACGGACAGGGGAAGCACAGATACGCAGTATTTT
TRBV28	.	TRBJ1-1	CASSLGGPGTEAFF	TGTGCCAGCAGTTTAGGAGGGCCGGGCACTGAAGCTTTCTTT
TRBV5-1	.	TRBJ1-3	CASSWSTGSSGNTIYF	TGCGCCAGCAGCTGGTCCACAGGGTCCTCTGGAAACACCATATATTTT
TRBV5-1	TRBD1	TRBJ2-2	CASSFGTGNTGELFF	TGCGCCAGCAGCTTTGGGACAGGGAACACCGGGGAGCTGTTTTTT
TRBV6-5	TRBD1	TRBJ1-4	CASSLRSGQVNEKLFF	TGTGCCAGCAGTTTACGCTCGGGACAGGTTAATGAAAAACTGTTTTTT
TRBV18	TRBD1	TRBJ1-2	CASSPPTGDYGYTF	TGTGCCAGCTCACCGCCGACAGGGGACTATGGCTACACCTTC
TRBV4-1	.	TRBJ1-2	CASSLPPRATDNYGYTF	TGCGCCAGCAGCCTACCCCCCCGCGCGACAGATAACTATGGCTACACCTTC
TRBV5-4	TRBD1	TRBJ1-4	CASSVETGANEKLFF	TGTGCCAGCAGCGTTGAGACAGGGGCAAATGAAAAACTGTTTTTT
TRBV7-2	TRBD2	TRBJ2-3	CASSLGPSGGAGTDTQYF	TGTGCCAGCAGCTTAGGGCCCAGCGGGGGGGCCGGGACAGATACGCAGTATTTT
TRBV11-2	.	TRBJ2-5	CASSLAAEETQYF	TGTGCCAGCAGCTTGGCTGCGGAGGAGACCCAGTACTTC
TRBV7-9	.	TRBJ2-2	CASSPLGTGELFF	TGTGCCAGCAGCCCACTAGGCACCGGGGAGCTGTTTTTT
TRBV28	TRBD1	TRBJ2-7	CASSLGGQGHEQYF	TGTGCCAGCAGTTTGGGTGGACAGGGCCACGAGCAGTACTTC
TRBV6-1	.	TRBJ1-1	CAISPAPAGTEAFF	TGTGCCATCTCCCCGGCTCCTGCGGGCACTGAAGCTTTCTTT
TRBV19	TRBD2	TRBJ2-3	CASSKLEGLADSTDTQFF	TGTGCCAGTAGTAAGTTGGAGGGTCTAGCGGATAGCACAGATACGCAGTTTTTT
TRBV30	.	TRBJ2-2	CASGRVLNTGELFF	TGTGCTTCCGGCAGGGTTTTGAACACCGGGGAGCTGTTTTTT
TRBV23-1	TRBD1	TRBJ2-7	CARHGRATGTLVEQYF	TGCGCCAGGCACGGTCGGGCGACAGGGACCTTGGTCGAGCAGTACTTC
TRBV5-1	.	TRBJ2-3	CASSRSSTGTDTQYF	TGCGCCAGCAGCCGATCAAGCACCGGCACAGATACGCAGTATTTT
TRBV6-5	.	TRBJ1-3	CASRIEDTIYF	TGTGCCAGCAGGATAGAAGACACCATATATTTT
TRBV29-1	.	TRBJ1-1	CSVTALAEAFF	TGCAGCGTGACAGCTTTGGCTGAAGCTTTCTTT
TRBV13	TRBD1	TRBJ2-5	CASSPFSGTGKETQYF	TGTGCCAGCAGCCCCTTCTCCGGGACAGGGAAGGAGACCCAGTACTTC
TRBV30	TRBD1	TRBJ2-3	CAWSSGTGGRDTQYF	TGTGCCTGGAGTTCCGGGACAGGGGGAAGAGATACGCAGTATTTT
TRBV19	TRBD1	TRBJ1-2	CASSPITDRGRGYTF	TGTGCCAGTAGTCCCATTACCGACAGGGGGCGAGGCTACACCTTC
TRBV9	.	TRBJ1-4	CASSVEERQFNEKLFF	TGTGCCAGCAGCGTAGAAGAAAGACAGTTTAATGAAAAACTGTTTTTT
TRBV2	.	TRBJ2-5	CASSESTWGEIEETQYF	TGTGCCAGCAGTGAATCCACTTGGGGAGAGATAGAAGAGACCCAGTACTTC
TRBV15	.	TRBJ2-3	CATSPTGPGGQYF	TGTGCCACCAGCCCTACAGGACCCGGGGGGCAGTATTTT
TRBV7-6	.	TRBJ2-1	CASSLIGISSDNEQFF	TGTGCCAGCAGCTTAATCGGCATTAGCTCCGACAATGAGCAGTTCTTC
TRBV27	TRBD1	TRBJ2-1	CASSLSGGRDNEQFF	TGTGCCAGCAGTCTCTCAGGGGGTAGGGACAATGAGCAGTTCTTC
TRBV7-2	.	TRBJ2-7	CASSYDRLGEQYF	TGTGCCAGCAGCTACGACAGATTGGGGGAGCAGTACTTC
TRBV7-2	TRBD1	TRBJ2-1	CASSLPRRQGADQNEQFF	TGTGCCAGCAGCTTACCCCGAAGGCAGGGGGCGGACCAAAATGAGCAGTTCTTC
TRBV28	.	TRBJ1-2	CASSTIGGDGYTF	TGTGCCAGCAGTACTATAGGAGGAGATGGCTACACCTTC
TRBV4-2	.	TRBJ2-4	CASSQDGRDKNIQYF	TGTGCCAGCAGCCAGGACGGACGGGACAAAAACATTCAGTACTTC
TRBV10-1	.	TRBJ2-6	CASTLIRQRSGANVLTF	TGCGCCAGTACTCTGATCAGGCAGCGGTCTGGGGCCAACGTCCTGACTTTC
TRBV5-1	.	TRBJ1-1	CASQELNTEAFF	TGCGCCAGCCAAGAGTTGAACACTGAAGCTTTCTTT
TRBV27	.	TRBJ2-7	CASSPGDSSFYEQYF	TGTGCCAGCAGTCCTGGCGACAGTTCCTTCTACGAGCAGTACTTC
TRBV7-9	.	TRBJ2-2	CASSLSGGELFF	TGTGCCAGCAGCCTATCGGGAGGGGAGCTGTTTTTT
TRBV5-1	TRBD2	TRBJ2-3	CASGGGGTTDTQYF	TGCGCCTCTGGCGGGGGAGGAACCACAGATACGCAGTATTTT
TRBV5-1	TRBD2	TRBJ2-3	CASSREGEWDTQYF	TGCGCCAGCAGCCGGGAGGGGGAATGGGATACGCAGTATTTT
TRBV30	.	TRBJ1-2	CAWSGGGGDGYTF	TGTGCCTGGAGTGGTGGGGGGGGCGATGGCTACACCTTC
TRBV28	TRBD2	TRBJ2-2	CASSLILGGRAAGELFF	TGTGCCAGCAGTTTGATTCTAGGCGGGAGGGCCGCCGGGGAGCTGTTTTTT
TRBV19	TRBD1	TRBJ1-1	CASSTQGAGTEAFF	TGTGCCAGTAGTACCCAGGGGGCAGGCACTGAAGCTTTCTTT
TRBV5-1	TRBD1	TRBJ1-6	CASSLLPGQVNSPLHF	TGCGCCAGCAGCCTCCTCCCGGGACAGGTTAATTCACCCCTCCACTTT
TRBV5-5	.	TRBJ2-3	CASSLAVLSTQYF	TGTGCCAGCAGCTTGGCGGTACTATCGACGCAGTATTTT
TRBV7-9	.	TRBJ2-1	CASSRGGVTSGEQFF	TGTGCCAGCAGCAGGGGGGGAGTCACTTCCGGTGAGCAGTTCTTC